This T cell receptor (beta chain) was captured by sequencing in a study of T cell changes during pregnancy in multiple sclerosis (dated by TCRdb to about 2019). In terms of the full investigation: Changes in the T cell repertoire over the course of pregnancy were examined in this study in women with multiple sclerosis.

Library preparation employed the immunoSEQ multiplex PCR assay. The table was pulled from immuneACCESS by TCRdb, which kept in-frame rearrangements only. Such tables lose some clones; where checked, under half of the loss comes from unresolved V genes, and the rest has no known cause. For this sample there are almost 65,000 clones; roughly 90% appear just once. In total, the top ten clones hold 2.3% of the sample. Per the germline V gene (reference sequence), PRHDT is the CDR1 and FYEKMQ is the CDR2. The CDR3 spans 18 residues, from the cysteine through the phenylalanine. Just CDR3 DNA is preserved here, 54 bases in frame from base 1. Trimming at the junction amounts to 5 bases on V and 0 bases on J, and the germline ends lie 20 bases apart. In the case of this clone: The antigen this receptor binds is unknown. Qualities for individual bases were not recorded, and no much larger clone is one base off.

The V and J genes are TRBV13 and TRBJ2-1; TRBD2 is a weak D gene call, 6 bases matching. Source: peripheral blood, taken in the first trimester of pregnancy. The origin of this receptor is a female donor with multiple sclerosis, enrolled in a pregnancy study. The DNA sequence reads TGTGCCAGCAGCCGCCTACTACCGGACTATACCTCCTACAATGAGCAGTTCTTC. Translated, this gives CASSRLLPDYTSYNEQFF.